This T cell receptor (beta chain) was captured in a study of T cell responses to AZD1222 COVID-19 vaccine. General study results and limits: The number of AZD1222 recipients seropositive at baseline was only 6 or 7.

This CDR3 contains 15 residues. Trimming removed 5 bases at V and 5 bases at J, with 18 bases between. From germline, CDR1 is MNHEY and CDR2 SVGEGT. Only in-frame clones appear in the TCRdb table, and some are missing; sequencing was by immunoSEQ multiplex PCR. This table has approximately 120,000 clones, about 89% appearing once. About this clone: Its cognate antigen is unknown.

This chain connects TRBV6-2 or TRBV6-3 to TRBJ1-2; D is possibly TRBD1 (5 bases). The clonotype comes from an adult in good health. Sequencing used peripheral blood, obtained on day 0 of AZD1222 vaccination. This chain's CDR3 is CASSLDGQPTYGYTF. CDR3 sequence (DNA): TGTGCCAGCAGTCTCGATGGACAACCTACTTATGGCTACACCTTC.